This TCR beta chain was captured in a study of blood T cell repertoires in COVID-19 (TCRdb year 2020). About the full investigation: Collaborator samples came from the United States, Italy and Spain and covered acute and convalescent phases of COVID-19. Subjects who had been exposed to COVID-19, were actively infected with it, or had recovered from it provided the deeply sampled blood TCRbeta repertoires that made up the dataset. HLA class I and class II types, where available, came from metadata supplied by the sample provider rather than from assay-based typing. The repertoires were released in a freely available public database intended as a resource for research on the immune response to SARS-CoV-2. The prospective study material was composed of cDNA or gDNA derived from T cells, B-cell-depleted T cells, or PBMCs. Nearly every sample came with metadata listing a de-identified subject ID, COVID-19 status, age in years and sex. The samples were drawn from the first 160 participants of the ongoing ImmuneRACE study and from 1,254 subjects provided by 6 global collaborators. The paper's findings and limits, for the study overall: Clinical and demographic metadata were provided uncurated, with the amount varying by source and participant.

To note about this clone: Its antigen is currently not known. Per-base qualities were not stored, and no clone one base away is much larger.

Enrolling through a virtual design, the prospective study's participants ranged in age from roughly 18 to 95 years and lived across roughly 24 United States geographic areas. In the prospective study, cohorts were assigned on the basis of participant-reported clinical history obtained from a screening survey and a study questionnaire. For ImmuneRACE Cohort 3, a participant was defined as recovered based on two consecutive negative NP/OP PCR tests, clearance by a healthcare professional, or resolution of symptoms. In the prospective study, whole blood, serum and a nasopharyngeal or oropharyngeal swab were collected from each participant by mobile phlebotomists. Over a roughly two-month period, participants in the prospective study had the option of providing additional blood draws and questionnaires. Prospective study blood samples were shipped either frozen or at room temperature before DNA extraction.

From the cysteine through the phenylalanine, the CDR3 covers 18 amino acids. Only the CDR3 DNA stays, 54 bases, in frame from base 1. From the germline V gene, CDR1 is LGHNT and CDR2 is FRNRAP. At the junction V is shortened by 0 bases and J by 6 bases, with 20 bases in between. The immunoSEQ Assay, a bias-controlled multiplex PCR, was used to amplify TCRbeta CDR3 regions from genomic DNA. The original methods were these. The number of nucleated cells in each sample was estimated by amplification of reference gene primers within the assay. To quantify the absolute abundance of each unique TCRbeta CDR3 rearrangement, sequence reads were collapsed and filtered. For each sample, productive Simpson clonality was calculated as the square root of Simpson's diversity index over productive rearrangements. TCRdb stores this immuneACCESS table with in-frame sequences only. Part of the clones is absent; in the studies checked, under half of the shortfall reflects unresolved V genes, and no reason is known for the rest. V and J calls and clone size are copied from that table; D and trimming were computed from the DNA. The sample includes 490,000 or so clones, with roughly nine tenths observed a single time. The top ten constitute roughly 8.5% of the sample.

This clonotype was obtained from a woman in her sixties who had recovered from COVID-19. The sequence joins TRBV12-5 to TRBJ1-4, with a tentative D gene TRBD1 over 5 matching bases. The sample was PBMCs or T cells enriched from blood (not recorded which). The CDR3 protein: CASGLVPLGQPADEKLFF. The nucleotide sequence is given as TGTGCTAGTGGTTTGGTACCCTTAGGACAACCTGCGGATGAAAAACTGTTTTTT.